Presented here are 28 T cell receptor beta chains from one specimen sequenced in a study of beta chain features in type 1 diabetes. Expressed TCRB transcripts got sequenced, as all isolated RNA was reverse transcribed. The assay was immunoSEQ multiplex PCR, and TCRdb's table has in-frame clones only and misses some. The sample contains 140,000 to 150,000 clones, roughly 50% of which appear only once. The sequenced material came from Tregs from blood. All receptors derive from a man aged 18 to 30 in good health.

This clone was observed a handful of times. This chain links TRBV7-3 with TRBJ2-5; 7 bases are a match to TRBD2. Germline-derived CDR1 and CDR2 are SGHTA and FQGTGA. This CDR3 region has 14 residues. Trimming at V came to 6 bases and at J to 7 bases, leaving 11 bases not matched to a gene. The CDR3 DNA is TGTGCCAGCAGTCACACGGGAGGTCCAACGACCCAGTACTTC. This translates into CASSHTGGPTTQYF. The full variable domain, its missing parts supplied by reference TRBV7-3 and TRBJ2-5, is GAGVSQTPSNKVTEKGKYVELRCDPISGHTALYWYRQSLGQGPEFLIYFQGTGAADDSGLPNDRFFAVRPEGSVSTLKIQRTERGDSAVYLCASSHTGGPTTQYFGPGTRLLVL.

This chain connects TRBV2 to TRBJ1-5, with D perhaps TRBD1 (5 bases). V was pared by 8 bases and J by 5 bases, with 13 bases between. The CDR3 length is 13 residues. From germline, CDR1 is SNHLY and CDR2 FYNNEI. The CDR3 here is CASVRARDQPQHF. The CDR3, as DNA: TGTGCCAGCGTCAGGGCTAGGGATCAGCCCCAGCATTTT.

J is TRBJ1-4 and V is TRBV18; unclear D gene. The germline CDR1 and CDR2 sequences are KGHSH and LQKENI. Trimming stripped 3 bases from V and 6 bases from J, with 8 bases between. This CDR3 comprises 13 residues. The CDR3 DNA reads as TGTGCCAGCTCACCGGGGAGGGATGAAAAACTGTTTTTT. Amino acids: CASSPGRDEKLFF.

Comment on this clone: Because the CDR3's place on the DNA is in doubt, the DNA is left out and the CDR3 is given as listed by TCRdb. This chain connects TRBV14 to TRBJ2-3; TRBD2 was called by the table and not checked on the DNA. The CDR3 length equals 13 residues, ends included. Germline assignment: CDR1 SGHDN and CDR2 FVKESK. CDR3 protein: CASSQVAVGAKYF.

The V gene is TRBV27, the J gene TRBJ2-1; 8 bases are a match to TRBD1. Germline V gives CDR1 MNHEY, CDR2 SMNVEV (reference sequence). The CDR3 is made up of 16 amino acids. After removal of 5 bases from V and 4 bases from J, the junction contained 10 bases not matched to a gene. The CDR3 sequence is CASSRTGDRRYNEQFF. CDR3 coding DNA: TGTGCCAGCAGTCGCACTGGGGACAGGCGATACAATGAGCAGTTCTTC.

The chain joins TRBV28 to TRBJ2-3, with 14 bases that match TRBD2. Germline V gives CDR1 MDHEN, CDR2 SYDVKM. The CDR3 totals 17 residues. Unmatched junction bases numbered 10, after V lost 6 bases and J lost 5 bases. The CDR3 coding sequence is TGTGCCAGCAGGACTAGCGGGGGGGTAACCCCGATAGATACGCAGTATTTT. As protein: CASRTSGGVTPIDTQYF.

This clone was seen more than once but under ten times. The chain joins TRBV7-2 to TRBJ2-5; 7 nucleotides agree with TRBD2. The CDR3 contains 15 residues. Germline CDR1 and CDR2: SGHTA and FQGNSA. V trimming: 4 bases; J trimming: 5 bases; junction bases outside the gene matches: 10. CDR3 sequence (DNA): TGTGCCAGCAGCTACCTACTAGCGTTTGGGGAGACCCAGTACTTC. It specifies CASSYLLAFGETQYF.

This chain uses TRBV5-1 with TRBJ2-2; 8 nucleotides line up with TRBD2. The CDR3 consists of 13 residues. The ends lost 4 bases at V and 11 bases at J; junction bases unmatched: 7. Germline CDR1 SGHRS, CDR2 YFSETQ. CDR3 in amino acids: CASSPGLGIELFF. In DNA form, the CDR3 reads TGCGCCAGCAGCCCGGGACTAGGGATCGAGCTGTTTTTT.

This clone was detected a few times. CDR3 DNA sequence: TGTGCCAGCAGCCTTAGTTATGCAGGGGGAACCGGGGAGCTGTTTTTT. The encoded protein is CASSLSYAGGTGELFF. This chain uses TRBV4-2 with TRBJ2-2; TRBD1 aligns across 7 bases. The germline gives CDR1 LGHNA, CDR2 YNFKEQ. The J segment lost 5 bases and the V segment lost 4 bases, leaving 10 bases of the junction unmatched. The CDR3 contains 16 residues.

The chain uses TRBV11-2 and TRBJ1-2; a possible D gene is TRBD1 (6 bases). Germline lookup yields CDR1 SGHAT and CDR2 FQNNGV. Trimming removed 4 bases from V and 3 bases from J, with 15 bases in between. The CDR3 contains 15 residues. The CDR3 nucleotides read TGTGCCAGCAGCTCCTTAAGGACAGATTACTATGGCTACACCTTC. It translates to CASSSLRTDYYGYTF.

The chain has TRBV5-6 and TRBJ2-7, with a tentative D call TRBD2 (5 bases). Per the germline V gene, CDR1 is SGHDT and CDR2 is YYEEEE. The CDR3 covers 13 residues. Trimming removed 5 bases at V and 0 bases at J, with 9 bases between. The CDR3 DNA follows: TGTGCCAGCAGGAGGGTTGCCTCCTACGAGCAGTACTTC. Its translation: CASRRVASYEQYF.

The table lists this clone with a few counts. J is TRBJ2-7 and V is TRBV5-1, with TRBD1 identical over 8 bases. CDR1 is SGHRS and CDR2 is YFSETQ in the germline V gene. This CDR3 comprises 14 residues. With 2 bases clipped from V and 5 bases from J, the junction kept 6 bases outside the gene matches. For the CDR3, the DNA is TGCGCCAGCAGCTTCCGACAGGGGCCTGACGAGCAGTACTTC. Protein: CASSFRQGPDEQYF.

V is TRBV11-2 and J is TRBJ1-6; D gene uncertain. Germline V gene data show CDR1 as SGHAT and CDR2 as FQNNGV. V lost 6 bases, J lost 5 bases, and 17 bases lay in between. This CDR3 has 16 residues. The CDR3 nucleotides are TGTGCCAGCAGATCACCACCCCCGGAGAATAATTCACCCCTCCACTTT. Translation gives CASRSPPPENNSPLHF.

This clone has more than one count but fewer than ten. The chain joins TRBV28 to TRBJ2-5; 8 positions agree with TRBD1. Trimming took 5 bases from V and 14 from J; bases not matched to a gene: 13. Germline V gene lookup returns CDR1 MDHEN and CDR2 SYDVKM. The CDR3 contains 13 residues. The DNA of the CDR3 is TGTGCCAGCAGTAGCGGACAGGGTGGGGCTCAATACTTC. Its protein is CASSSGQGGAQYF.

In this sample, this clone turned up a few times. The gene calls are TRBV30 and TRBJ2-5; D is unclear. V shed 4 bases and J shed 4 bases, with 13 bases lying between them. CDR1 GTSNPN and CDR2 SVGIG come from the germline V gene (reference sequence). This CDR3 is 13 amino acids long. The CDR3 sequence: CAWTMGTGETQYF. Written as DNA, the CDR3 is TGTGCCTGGACGATGGGTACGGGAGAGACCCAGTACTTC.

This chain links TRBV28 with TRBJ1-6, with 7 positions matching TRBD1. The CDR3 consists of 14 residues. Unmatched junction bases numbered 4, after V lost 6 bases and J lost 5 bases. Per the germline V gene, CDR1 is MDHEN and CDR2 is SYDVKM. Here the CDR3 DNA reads TGTGCCAGCAGACCGGGACAGAATAATTCACCCCTCCACTTT. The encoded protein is CASRPGQNNSPLHF.

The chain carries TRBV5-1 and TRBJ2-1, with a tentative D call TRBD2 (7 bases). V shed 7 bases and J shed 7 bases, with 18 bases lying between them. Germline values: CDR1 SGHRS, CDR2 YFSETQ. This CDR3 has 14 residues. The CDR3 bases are TGCGCCAGCGGCAGGGGTAGGGAGGGAAATGAGCAGTTCTTC. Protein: CASGRGREGNEQFF.

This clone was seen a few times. CDR3 in DNA: TGTGCCAGCAGCTTACGGGTGACCGGGGAGCTGTTTTTT. This codes for CASSLRVTGELFF. V gene TRBV11-2 combines with J gene TRBJ2-2; D is uncertain. Germline-derived CDR1 and CDR2 are SGHAT and FQNNGV. The CDR3 covers 13 residues. V was pared by 2 bases and J by 5 bases, with 6 bases between.

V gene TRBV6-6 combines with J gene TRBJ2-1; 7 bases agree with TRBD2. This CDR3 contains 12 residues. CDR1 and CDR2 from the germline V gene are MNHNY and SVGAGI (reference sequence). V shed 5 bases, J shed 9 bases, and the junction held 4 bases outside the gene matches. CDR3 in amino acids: CASSVLASEQFF. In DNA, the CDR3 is TGTGCCAGCAGTGTACTAGCGAGTGAGCAGTTCTTC.

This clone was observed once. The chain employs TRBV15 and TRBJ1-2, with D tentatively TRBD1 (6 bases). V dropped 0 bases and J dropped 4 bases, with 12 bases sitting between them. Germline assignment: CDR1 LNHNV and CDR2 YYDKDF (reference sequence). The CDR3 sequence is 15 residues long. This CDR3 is CATSRDVGAGYGYTF. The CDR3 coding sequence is TGTGCCACCAGCAGAGATGTGGGGGCCGGCTATGGCTACACCTTC.

CDR3 amino acids: CASSEGASNTGELFF. The CDR3 nucleotides read TGTGCCAGCAGTGAGGGGGCTTCCAACACCGGGGAGCTGTTTTTT. This chain connects TRBV6-1 to TRBJ2-2; D may be TRBD1 (6 bases). This CDR3 has 15 amino acids. Trimming pared 3 bases from V and 2 bases from J, leaving 10 bases between. From germline, CDR1 is MNHNS and CDR2 SASEGT.

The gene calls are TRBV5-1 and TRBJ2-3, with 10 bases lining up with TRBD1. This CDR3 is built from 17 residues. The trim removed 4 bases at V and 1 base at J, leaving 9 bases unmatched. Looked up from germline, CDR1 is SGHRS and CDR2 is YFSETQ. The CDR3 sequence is CASSPYAGTGGTDTQYF. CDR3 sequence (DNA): TGCGCCAGCAGCCCATACGCCGGGACAGGGGGCACAGATACGCAGTATTTT.

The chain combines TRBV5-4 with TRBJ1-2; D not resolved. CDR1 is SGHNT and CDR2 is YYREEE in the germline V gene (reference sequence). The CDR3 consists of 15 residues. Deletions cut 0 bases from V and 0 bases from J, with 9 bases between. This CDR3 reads CASSLDAVTNYGYTF. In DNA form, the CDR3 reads TGTGCCAGCAGCTTGGATGCGGTAACTAACTATGGCTACACCTTC.

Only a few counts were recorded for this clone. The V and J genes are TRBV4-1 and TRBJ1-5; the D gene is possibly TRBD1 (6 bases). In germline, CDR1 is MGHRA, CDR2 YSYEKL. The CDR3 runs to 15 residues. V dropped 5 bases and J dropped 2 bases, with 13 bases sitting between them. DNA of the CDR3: TGCGCCAGCAGCATACAGGGAATGGGCAATCAGCCCCAGCATTTT. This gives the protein CASSIQGMGNQPQHF.

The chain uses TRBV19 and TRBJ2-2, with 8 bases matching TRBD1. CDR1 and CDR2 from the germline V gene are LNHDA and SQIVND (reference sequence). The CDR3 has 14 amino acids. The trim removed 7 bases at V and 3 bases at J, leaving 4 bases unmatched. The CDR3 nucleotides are TGTGCCAGTATGAACAGGGGGTACACCGGGGAGCTGTTTTTT. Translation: CASMNRGYTGELFF.

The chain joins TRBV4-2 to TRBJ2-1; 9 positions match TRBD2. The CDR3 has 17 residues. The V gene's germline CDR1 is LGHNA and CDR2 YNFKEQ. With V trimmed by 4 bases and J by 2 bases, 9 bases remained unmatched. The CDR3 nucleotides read TGTGCCAGCAGCCTGACCGCGGGACTAGCTACCTACAATGAGCAGTTCTTC. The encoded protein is CASSLTAGLATYNEQFF.

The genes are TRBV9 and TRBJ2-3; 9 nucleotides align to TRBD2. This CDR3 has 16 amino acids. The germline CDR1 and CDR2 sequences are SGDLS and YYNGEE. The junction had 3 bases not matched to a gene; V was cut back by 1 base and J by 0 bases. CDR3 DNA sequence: TGTGCCAGCAGCGTACATAGCGGGGGAAGCACAGATACGCAGTATTTT. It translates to CASSVHSGGSTDTQYF.

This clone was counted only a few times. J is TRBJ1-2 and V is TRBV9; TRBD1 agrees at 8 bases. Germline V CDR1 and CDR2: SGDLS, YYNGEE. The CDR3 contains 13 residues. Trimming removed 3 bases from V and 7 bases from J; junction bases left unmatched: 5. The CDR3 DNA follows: TGTGCCAGCAGCGACGGACAGGGTCCTGGCTACACCTTC. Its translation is CASSDGQGPGYTF.